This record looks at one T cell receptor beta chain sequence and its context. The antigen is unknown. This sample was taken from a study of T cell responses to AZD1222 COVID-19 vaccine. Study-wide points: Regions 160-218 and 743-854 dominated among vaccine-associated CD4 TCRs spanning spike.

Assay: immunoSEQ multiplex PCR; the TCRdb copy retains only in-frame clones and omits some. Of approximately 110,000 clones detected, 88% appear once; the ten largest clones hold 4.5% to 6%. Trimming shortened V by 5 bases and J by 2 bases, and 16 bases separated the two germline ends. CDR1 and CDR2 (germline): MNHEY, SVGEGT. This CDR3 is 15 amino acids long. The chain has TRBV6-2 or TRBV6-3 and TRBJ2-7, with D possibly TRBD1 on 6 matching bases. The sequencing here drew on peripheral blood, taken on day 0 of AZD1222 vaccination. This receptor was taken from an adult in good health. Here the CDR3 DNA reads TGTGCCAGCAGTCGCTCCGGGACACCGACCTACGAGCAGTACTTC. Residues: CASSRSGTPTYEQYF.